The entry that follows covers one TCR beta chain sequence. What it binds is unknown. PCR employed 60 Vbeta and 13 Jbeta primers. Profiling relied on immunoSEQ multiplex PCR, and the TCRdb table lists in-frame clones only, not all of them. The sample lists 150,000 to 200,000 clones, about 86% seen once, with approximately 2% in the top ten. The sample belongs to a study of cytomegalovirus exposure and HLA in healthy donors. General study findings and limits: In vitro, a few CMV-associated chains proved specific for CMV antigens. Most TCR beta V segments were productive about 90% or about 30% of the time in an earlier analysis. Sequencing likely generated an artifact that appeared as a cluster of highly shared sequence variants.

Germline CDR1 SGDLS, CDR2 YYNGEE. This CDR3 is 14 amino acids long. Deletions cut 3 bases from V and 0 bases from J, with 8 bases between. Healthy bone marrow donors made up the donor group. Sequenced material: PBMCs. This chain connects TRBV9 to TRBJ2-3; possible D gene TRBD2, 5 bases. This TCR was sampled from a woman between 18 and 30 years old in good health and CMV-seropositive. The CDR3 coding sequence is TGTGCCAGCAGCGATGGACTTAGCACAGATACGCAGTATTTT. Translated, it gives CASSDGLSTDTQYF.